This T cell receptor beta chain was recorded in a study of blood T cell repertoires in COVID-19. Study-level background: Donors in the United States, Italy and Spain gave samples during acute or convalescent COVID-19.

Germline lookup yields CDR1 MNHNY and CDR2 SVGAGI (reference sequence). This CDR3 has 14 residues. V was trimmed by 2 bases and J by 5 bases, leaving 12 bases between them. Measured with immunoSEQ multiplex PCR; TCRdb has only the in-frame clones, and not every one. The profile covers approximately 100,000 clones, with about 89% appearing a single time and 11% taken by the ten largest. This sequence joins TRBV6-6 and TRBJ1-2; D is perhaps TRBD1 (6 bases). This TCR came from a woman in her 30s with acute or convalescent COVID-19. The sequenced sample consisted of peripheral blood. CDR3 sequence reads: CASSYGPQGYGYTF. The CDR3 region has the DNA TGTGCCAGCAGTTACGGGCCCCAGGGGTATGGCTACACCTTC.